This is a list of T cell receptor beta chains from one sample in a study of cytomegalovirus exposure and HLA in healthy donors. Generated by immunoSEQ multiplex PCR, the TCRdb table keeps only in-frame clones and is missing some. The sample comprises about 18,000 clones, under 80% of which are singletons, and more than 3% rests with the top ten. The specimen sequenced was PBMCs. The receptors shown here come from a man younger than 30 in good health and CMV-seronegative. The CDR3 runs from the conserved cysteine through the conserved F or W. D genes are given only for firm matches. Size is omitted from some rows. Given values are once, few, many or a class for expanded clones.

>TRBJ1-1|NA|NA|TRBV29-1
TGCAGCGTTCAGGGGTTGCGCGCTGAAGCTTTCTTT
CSVQGLRAEAFF
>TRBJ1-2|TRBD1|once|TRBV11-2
TGTGCCAGCAGCCTACAACAGGGGGACTATGGCTACACCTTC
CASSLQQGDYGYTF
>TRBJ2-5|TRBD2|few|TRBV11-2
TGTGCCAGCAGCACGAGACTAGCGGGGATCTACTTC
CASSTRLAGIYF
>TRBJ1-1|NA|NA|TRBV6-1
TGTGCCAGCAGTGCGTGGCAGGGATCTGGCGACACTGAAGCTTTCTTT
CASSAWQGSGDTEAFF
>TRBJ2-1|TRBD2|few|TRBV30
TGTGCCTGGAGTCGGTCGCTAGCGGTCTACAATGAGCAGTTCTTC
CAWSRSLAVYNEQFF
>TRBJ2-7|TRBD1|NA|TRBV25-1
TGTGCCAGCAGTGACCTCGGGACAGGGGGCTACGAGCAGTACTTC
CASSDLGTGGYEQYF
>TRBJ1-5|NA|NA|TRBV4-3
TGCGCCAGCAGCCAAGATGCACGGGGCAATCAGCCCCAGCATTTT
CASSQDARGNQPQHF
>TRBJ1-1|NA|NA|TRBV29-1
TGCAGCGTTGACGGGGATTTTACCGAAGCTTTCTTT
CSVDGDFTEAFF
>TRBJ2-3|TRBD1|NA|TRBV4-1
TGCGCCAGCGCAGAAAGACAGGGGGCAAGCACAGATACGCAGTATTTT
CASAERQGASTDTQYF
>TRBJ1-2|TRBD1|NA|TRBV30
TGTGCCTGGGACCGGGACAGGGGTGGCTACACCTTC
CAWDRDRGGYTF
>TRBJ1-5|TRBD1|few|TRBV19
TGTGCCAGTAGTAGAGGGACAGGGGTAGGTCAGCCCCAGCATTTT
CASSRGTGVGQPQHF
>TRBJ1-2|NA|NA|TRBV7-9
TGTGCCAGCAGCTTAGAACAGAACTATGGCTACACCTTC
CASSLEQNYGYTF
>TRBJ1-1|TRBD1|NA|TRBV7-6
TGTGCCAGCAGCCCGGACAGGCACCTTCTTGAAGCTTTCTTT
CASSPDRHLLEAFF
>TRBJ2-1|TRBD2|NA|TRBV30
TGTGCCTTATCGGGAGGAGAATCCTACAATGAGCAGTTCTTC
CALSGGESYNEQFF
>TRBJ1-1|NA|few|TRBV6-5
TGTGCCAGCAGTTTCTCCAGAAACACTGAAGCTTTCTTT
CASSFSRNTEAFF
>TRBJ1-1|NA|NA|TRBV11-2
TGTGCCAGCAGCTTATCTCTAACGGGGGAAGCTTTCTTT
CASSLSLTGEAFF
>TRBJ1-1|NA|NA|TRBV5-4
TGTGCCAGCGCCCGGGCGGCAGGGGCATTGAACACTGAAGCTTTCTTT
CASARAAGALNTEAFF
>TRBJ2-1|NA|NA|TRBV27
TGTGCCAGCAGTTTACGGGGAAATGAGCAGTTCTTC
CASSLRGNEQFF
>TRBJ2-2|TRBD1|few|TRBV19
TGTGCCAGTAGTATTACAGGGGATTACACCGGGGAGCTGTTTTTT
CASSITGDYTGELFF
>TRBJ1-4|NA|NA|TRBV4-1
TGCGCCAGCAGCCAGGGAGGCAGGGCCAGTCGTTACGGGGAAAAACTGTTTTTT
CASSQGGRASRYGEKLFF
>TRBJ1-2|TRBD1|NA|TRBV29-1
TGCAGCGCCGGCCCAGGGGGCAACTATGGCTACACCTTC
CSAGPGGNYGYTF
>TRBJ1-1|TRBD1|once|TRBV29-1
TGCAGCGTCGGGACAGCTAACACTGAAGCTTTCTTT
CSVGTANTEAFF
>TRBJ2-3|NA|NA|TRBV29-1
TGCAGCGTTGATAGCGGCTTCGGGGATACGCAGTATTTT
CSVDSGFGDTQYF
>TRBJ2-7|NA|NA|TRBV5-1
TGCGCCAGCAGCTTGGCGGCGAGTAGGAGCTCCTACGAGCAGTACTTC
CASSLAASRSSYEQYF
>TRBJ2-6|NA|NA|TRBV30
TGTGCCTCAGGTTCAGGCTCTGGGGCCAACGTCCTGACTTTC
CASGSGSGANVLTF
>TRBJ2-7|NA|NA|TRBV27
TGTGCCAGCAGTTTTACAGGGTCCGAGCAGTACTTC
CASSFTGSEQYF
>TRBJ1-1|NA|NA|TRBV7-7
TGTGCTAGCAGCGGAGACTTGAACACTGAAGCTTTCTTT
CASSGDLNTEAFF
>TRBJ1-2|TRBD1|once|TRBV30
TGTGCCTTGGAGGGGGCCTACTATGGCTACACCTTC
CALEGAYYGYTF
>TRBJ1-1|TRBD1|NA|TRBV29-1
TGCAGCGTTGATAAGGGGGCGGCTGAAGCTTTCTTT
CSVDKGAAEAFF
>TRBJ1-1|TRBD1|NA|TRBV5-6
TGTGCCAGCAGCAGGGGACAGTTGGGAACTGAAGCTTTCTTT
CASSRGQLGTEAFF
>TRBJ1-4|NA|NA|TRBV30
TGTGCCTGGATGGGGAGGGAAAAACTGTTTTTT
CAWMGREKLFF
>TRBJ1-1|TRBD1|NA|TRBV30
TGTGCCTGGAGTATTGGGACAGGCTATCGAGGCACTGAAGCTTTCTTT
CAWSIGTGYRGTEAFF
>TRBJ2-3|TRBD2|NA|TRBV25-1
TGTGCCGGGGGAGGGCTAGCGGGAGTAGTAGATACGCAGTATTTT
CAGGGLAGVVDTQYF
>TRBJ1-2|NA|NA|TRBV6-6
TGTGCCAGCCGGGATTGGCAGCTGAGTAACTATGGCTACACCTTC
CASRDWQLSNYGYTF
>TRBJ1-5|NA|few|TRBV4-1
TGCGCCAGCAGCCAAGAGAGTATCACAGTTAGCAATCAGCCCCAGCATTTT
CASSQESITVSNQPQHF
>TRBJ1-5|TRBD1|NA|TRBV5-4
TGTGCCAGCAGCTTGAATTGGACAGGATCATATAGCAATCAGCCCCAGCATTTT
CASSLNWTGSYSNQPQHF
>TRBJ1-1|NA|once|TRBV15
TGTGCCACCAGCAGAGATCTGGCGGACACTGAAGCTTTCTTT
CATSRDLADTEAFF
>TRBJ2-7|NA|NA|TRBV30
TGTGCCTGGAGTGTACCCGGGGGCGAGCAGTACTTC
CAWSVPGGEQYF
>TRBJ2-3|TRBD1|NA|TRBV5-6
TGTGCCAGCAGATGGACAGGGGAAACAGATACGCAGTATTTT
CASRWTGETDTQYF
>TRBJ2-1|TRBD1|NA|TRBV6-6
TGTGCCAGCAGACCCCGGGACAGGGGAAGGGATGAGCAGTTCTTC
CASRPRDRGRDEQFF
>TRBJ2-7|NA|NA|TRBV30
TGTGCCTGGAGTACCGGGACATACGAGCAGTACTTC
CAWSTGTYEQYF
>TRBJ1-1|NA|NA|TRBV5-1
TGCGCCAGCAGCTTGGGCCAGGGCCACACTGAAGCTTTCTTT
CASSLGQGHTEAFF
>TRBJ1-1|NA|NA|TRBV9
TGTGCCAGCAGCGTAGCGGCGGACAGGAACACTGAAGCTTTCTTT
CASSVAADRNTEAFF
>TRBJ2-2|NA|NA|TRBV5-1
TGCGCCAGCAGCTTGGGACTTCGGACCGGGGAGCTGTTTTTT
CASSLGLRTGELFF
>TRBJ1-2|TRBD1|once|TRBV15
TGTGCCACCAGCAGAGATGACAGGGGATGGGGCGGCTACACCTTC
CATSRDDRGWGGYTF
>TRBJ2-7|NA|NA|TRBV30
TGTGCCTGGAGCTTTAGGCGGGCCCACTACGAGCAGTACTTC
CAWSFRRAHYEQYF
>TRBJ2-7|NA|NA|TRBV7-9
TGTGCCAGCAGCTCACAGACAGAACTTTACGAGCAGTACTTC
CASSSQTELYEQYF
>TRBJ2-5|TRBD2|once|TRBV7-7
TGTGCTACTGGGGGAGGGGAGACCCAGTACTTC
CATGGGETQYF
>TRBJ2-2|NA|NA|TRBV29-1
TGCAGCGGGTGGGGGGGCAGGAACACCGGGGAGCTGTTTTTT
CSGWGGRNTGELFF
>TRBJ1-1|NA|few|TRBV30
TGTGCCTGGAGAGGTCAACAGGGAAAGACTGAAGCTTTCTTT
CAWRGQQGKTEAFF
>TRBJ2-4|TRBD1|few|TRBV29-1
TGCAGCGTCAGGGGGCAGGAAAACATTCAGTACTTC
CSVRGQENIQYF
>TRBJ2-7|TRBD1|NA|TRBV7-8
TGTGCCAGCAGCTTAGCGCAGGGGGCGAAAAAGAACGAGCAGTACTTC
CASSLAQGAKKNEQYF
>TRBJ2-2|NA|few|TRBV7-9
TGTGCCAGCGGGCCGGACTCCGGGGAGCTGTTTTTT
CASGPDSGELFF
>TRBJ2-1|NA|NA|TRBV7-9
TGTGCCAGCAGGGACAGCAGCTACAATGAGCAGTTCTTC
CASRDSSYNEQFF
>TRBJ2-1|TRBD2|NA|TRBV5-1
TGCGCCACCAGGGGACTAGCGGGAGGTGAGCAGTTCTTC
CATRGLAGGEQFF
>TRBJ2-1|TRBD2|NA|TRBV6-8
TGTGCCAGCAGTTACTCGCCTAGCGGGACGTGGAATGAGCAGTTCTTC
CASSYSPSGTWNEQFF
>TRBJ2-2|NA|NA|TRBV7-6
TGTGCCAGCAGCTTAGTGGGAGCCAACACCGGGGAGCTGTTTTTT
CASSLVGANTGELFF
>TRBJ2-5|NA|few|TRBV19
TGTGCCAGTAGGCCCGTGGGGAGCGAGACCCAGTACTTC
CASRPVGSETQYF
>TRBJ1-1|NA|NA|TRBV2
TGTGCCAGCAGGGACGACAGGACTGAAGCTTTCTTT
CASRDDRTEAFF